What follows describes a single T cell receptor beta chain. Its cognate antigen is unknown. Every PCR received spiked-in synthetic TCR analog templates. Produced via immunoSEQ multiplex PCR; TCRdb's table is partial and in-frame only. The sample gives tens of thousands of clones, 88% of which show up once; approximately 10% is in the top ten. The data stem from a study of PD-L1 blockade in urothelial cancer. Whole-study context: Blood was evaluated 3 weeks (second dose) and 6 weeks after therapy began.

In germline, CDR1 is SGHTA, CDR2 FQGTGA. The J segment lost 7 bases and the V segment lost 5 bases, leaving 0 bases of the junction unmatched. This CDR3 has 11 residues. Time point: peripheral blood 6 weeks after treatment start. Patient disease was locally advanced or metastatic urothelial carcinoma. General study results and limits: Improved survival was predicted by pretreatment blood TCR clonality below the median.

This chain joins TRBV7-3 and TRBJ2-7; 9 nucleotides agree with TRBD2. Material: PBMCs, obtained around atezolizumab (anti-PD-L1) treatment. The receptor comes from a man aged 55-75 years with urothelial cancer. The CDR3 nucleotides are TGTGCCAGCAGCGCGGGGGGGGAGCAGTACTTC. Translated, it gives CASSAGGEQYF.